This passage covers 2 T cell receptor beta chains from one sample sequenced in a study of cytomegalovirus exposure and HLA in healthy donors. PCR primers comprised 60 Vbeta and 13 Jbeta primers. Sequencing used immunoSEQ multiplex PCR; TCRdb keeps in-frame clones, though not all of them. Of 200,000 to 300,000 clones detected, approximately 84% appear once; the ten largest clones hold roughly 2%. Input material: PBMCs. These receptor sequences come from a woman in her thirties or forties in good health and CMV-seropositive.

V and J are TRBV4-3 and TRBJ1-3; no clear D gene. The germline CDR1 and CDR2 sequences are LGHNA and YSLEER. Trimming left V 0 bases short and J 7 bases short, with 13 bases between. This CDR3 contains 15 residues. This CDR3 reads CASSQDTAEWNTIYF. The CDR3 DNA reads TGCGCCAGCAGCCAAGACACGGCGGAGTGGAACACCATATATTTT.

This chain joins TRBV14 and TRBJ2-5, with TRBD1 matching over 7 bases. V was pared by 4 bases and J by 4 bases, with 6 bases of the junction left unmatched. CDR3 size: 14 residues. The germline CDR1 and CDR2 sequences are SGHDN and FVKESK. For the CDR3, the DNA is TGTGCCAGCAGCCCCGGACAGGTTGGAGAGACCCAGTACTTC. This sequence encodes CASSPGQVGETQYF.